A single sample gave rise to the 16 T cell receptor beta chains below, sequenced in a study of T-cell memory formation after mild COVID-19. From the 5' RACE reads, TCRdb called clonotypes with MiXCR, one entry per CDR3 protein. The table shows roughly 150,000 distinct CDR3 sequences, with more than 14% occurring only once. The sample was PBMCs or a T cell subset sorted from them (not recorded which). The receptor source for this set is an adult woman who had mild COVID-19 (a few samples of this study predate the infection). Cell type and time point are not known.

The chain is built from TRBV12-3 or TRBV12-4 and TRBJ2-3; D is unclear. The V gene lost 6 bases and the J gene lost 4 bases, with 11 bases spanning the gap. The CDR3 loop spans 13 amino acids. Here the CDR3 reads CASRPDAADTQYF. DNA for the CDR3: TGTGCCAGCAGACCCGATGCAGCAGATACGCAGTATTTT.

The chain couples TRBV5-5 to TRBJ1-1; a weak D match, TRBD1 (6 bases). This CDR3 has 13 residues. Trimming cost V 3 bases and J 7 bases, with 13 bases left between them. CDR1 is SGHKS and CDR2 is YYEKEE in the germline V gene (reference sequence). CDR3 region: CASSSWEGDEAFF. The CDR3 coding sequence is TGTGCCAGCAGCTCGTGGGAGGGGGATGAAGCTTTCTTT.

This clonotype was counted between two and nine times. The chain couples TRBV30 to TRBJ2-1, with 8 bases matching TRBD2. Germline V gene lookup returns CDR1 GTSNPN and CDR2 SVGIG (reference sequence). The V and J ends lost 5 bases and 4 bases, in that order; junction bases with no gene match: 13. The CDR3 sequence is 16 residues long. DNA of the CDR3: TGTGCCTGGGCCCGCTATTTAGCGGGAAAATACAATGAGCAGTTCTTC. Protein sequence: CAWARYLAGKYNEQFF.

The sample holds a few counts of this clonotype. The chain couples TRBV29-1 to TRBJ2-2, with D perhaps matching TRBD1 (6 bases). Germline assignment: CDR1 SQVTM and CDR2 ANQGSEA. With 8 bases removed from V and 6 bases from J, the gap between germline ends came to 22 bases. The CDR3 runs to 15 residues. CDR3 loop: CSIFPGQSLSGELFF. DNA for the CDR3: TGCAGCATATTCCCGGGACAAAGCCTGTCCGGGGAGCTGTTTTTT.

V is TRBV29-1 and J is TRBJ2-3; D assignment may be TRBD1 or TRBD2 (6 bases each). Germline CDR1 and CDR2: SQVTM and ANQGSEA. V was trimmed by 6 bases and J by 4 bases, leaving 20 bases between them. The length of the CDR3 is 15 residues. The DNA for the CDR3 is TGCAGCGTCGCCGGTGGGGGGCATGAAGCAGATACGCAGTATTTT. It translates to CSVAGGGHEADTQYF.

The chain uses TRBV29-1 and TRBJ2-3; TRBD2 matches at 7 bases. J was trimmed by 9 bases and V by 6 bases; bases with no gene match: 3. CDR1 is SQVTM and CDR2 is ANQGSEA in the germline V gene. The CDR3 runs to 10 residues. CDR3 nucleotide sequence: TGCAGCGTCGCGGGACTAACGCAGTATTTT. This translates into CSVAGLTQYF.

Only a few counts were recorded for this clonotype. The V call is TRBV5-1, the J call TRBJ2-5; TRBD1 matches at 9 bases. J gave up 4 bases and V 5 bases, and 6 bases lay outside the gene matches. CDR3 length equals 14 residues. Germline assignment: CDR1 SGHRS and CDR2 YFSETQ. The CDR3 DNA reads as TGCGCCAGCAGTTCGGGACAGGGAGGAGAGACCCAGTACTTC. This codes for CASSSGQGGETQYF.

The chain has TRBV4-3 and TRBJ2-1; a possible D gene is TRBD2 (7 bases). V dropped 0 bases and J dropped 8 bases, with 17 bases sitting between them. The CDR3 totals 16 residues. In germline, CDR1 is LGHNA, CDR2 YSLEER. The CDR3 sequence is CASSQDRTGRGDEQFF. The CDR3 region has the DNA TGCGCCAGCAGCCAAGATCGGACTGGGAGGGGGGATGAGCAGTTCTTC.

This clonotype turned up a few times. The chain couples TRBV20-1 to TRBJ2-7, with a tentative D call TRBD2 (6 bases). Trimming took 3 bases from V and 0 from J, leaving 18 bases between them. The germline CDR1 and CDR2 sequences are DFQATT and SNEGSKA (reference sequence). The CDR3 is made up of 16 amino acids. In DNA form, the CDR3 reads TGCAGTGCTAGTCCGGCAGGTAGCGGTAGCTCCTACGAGCAGTACTTC. This codes for CSASPAGSGSSYEQYF.

This clonotype has only a few counts. CDR3 sequence reads: CASSLSPSEGRSTDTQYF. DNA of the CDR3: TGTGCCAGCAGCTTATCTCCCTCGGAAGGTCGATCCACAGATACGCAGTATTTT. The chain carries TRBV7-8 and TRBJ2-3; the D is unclear. The CDR3 loop spans 18 amino acids. In germline, CDR1 is SGHVS, CDR2 FQNEAQ. The V and J ends lost 2 bases and 2 bases respectively, with 20 bases between them.

This clonotype showed up just a few times. The V gene is TRBV19, the J gene TRBJ2-2; D gene ambiguous. The ends were cut back, 3 bases at V and 6 bases at J, with 5 bases in the middle. The CDR3 covers 12 residues. Per the germline V gene, CDR1 is LNHDA and CDR2 is SQIVND (reference sequence). The CDR3 spells CASSIEPGELFF. The CDR3 DNA reads TGTGCCAGTAGTATTGAGCCCGGGGAGCTGTTTTTT.

The rearrangement joins TRBV5-1 to TRBJ2-1; a weak D match, TRBD2 (6 bases). The CDR3 runs 13 residues. Trimming shortened V by 3 bases and J by 7 bases, and 11 bases separated the two germline ends. Germline values: CDR1 SGHRS, CDR2 YFSETQ. CDR3: CASSSGSGNEQFF. CDR3 nucleotides: TGCGCCAGCAGCTCTGGGAGCGGGAATGAGCAGTTCTTC.

The table lists this clonotype with a few counts. The rearrangement uses TRBV9 and TRBJ2-7; 9 bases align to TRBD1. Germline CDR1 and CDR2: SGDLS and YYNGEE. The trim removed 2 bases at V and 2 bases at J, leaving 11 bases unmatched. The CDR3 length is 17 residues. The CDR3 spells CASSVGGQGQGTYEQYF. The CDR3, as DNA: TGTGCCAGCAGCGTTGGCGGGCAGGGACAGGGAACCTACGAGCAGTACTTC.

This clonotype was observed a handful of times. The V and J genes are TRBV14 and TRBJ2-5; D is ambiguous. The V end was cut by 0 bases, the J end by 4 bases, with 6 bases between. Germline V gene lookup returns CDR1 SGHDN and CDR2 FVKESK. This CDR3 region has 13 residues. The CDR3 loop is CASSQDSSETQYF. The CDR3 region has the DNA TGTGCCAGCAGCCAAGATTCATCAGAGACCCAGTACTTC.

CDR3 protein: CSARARGGFGETQYF. CDR3 nucleotides: TGCAGTGCTAGAGCTCGAGGGGGCTTTGGTGAGACCCAGTACTTC. The chain employs TRBV20-1 and TRBJ2-5; 7 bases match TRBD1. This CDR3 spans 15 amino acids. V trimming: 1 base; J trimming: 5 bases; junction bases outside the gene matches: 10. Germline V CDR1 and CDR2: DFQATT, SNEGSKA (reference sequence).

The V call is TRBV20-1, the J call TRBJ2-7; 7 bases are a match to TRBD2. V lost 0 bases to trimming and J lost 5 bases; unmatched junction nucleotides: 13. CDR3 length: 16 amino acids. Germline values: CDR1 DFQATT, CDR2 SNEGSKA (reference sequence). The CDR3 region has the DNA TGCAGTGCTAGAGAGCTCGGGCGGGAGTCTGTCGACGAGCAGTACTTC. Translated: CSARELGRESVDEQYF.